Each of the 24 T cell receptor beta chains below was sequenced from the same sample in a study of shared clonotypes between healthy human individuals. Data came from immunoSEQ multiplex PCR; TCRdb stores just in-frame clones and leaves some out. The sample lists more than 1 million clones; around 78% were seen once. What was sequenced was memory CD4+ T cells from PBMCs. Subset denoted: CD45RA-negative fraction. Receptors were obtained from a man aged 18-30 years in good health. Some clones in this sample may be carry-over from other donors' samples.

This rearrangement joins TRBV10-3 to TRBJ2-7, with D hard to call. The CDR3 length is 17 residues. The V end lost 0 bases, the J end lost 2 bases, and 17 bases lay between the germline ends. Germline-derived CDR1 and CDR2 are ENHRY and SYGVKD. CDR3 sequence reads: CAISESTPLGPPYEQYF. In DNA form, the CDR3 reads TGTGCCATCAGTGAGTCGACCCCTCTAGGTCCTCCCTACGAGCAGTACTTC.

The chain carries TRBV5-1 and TRBJ1-5, with D unclear. Germline V gene lookup returns CDR1 SGHRS and CDR2 YFSETQ. Trimming stripped 7 bases from V and 0 bases from J, with 8 bases between. The CDR3 is made up of 13 amino acids. In DNA form, the CDR3 reads TGCGCCAGCCGGAGGGATAGCAATCAGCCCCAGCATTTT. Its translation: CASRRDSNQPQHF. Full variable domain (rest looked up from reference TRBV5-1 and TRBJ1-5): KAGVTQTPRYLIKTRGQQVTLSCSPISGHRSVSWYQQTPGQGLQFLFEYFSETQRNKGNFPGRFSGRQFSNSRSEMNVSTLELGDSALYLCASRRDSNQPQHFGDGTRLSIL.

The chain is built from TRBV10-3 and TRBJ2-1; possible D gene TRBD2, 5 bases. Germline CDR1 reads ENHRY; CDR2 reads SYGVKD. V was cut by 5 bases and J by 6 bases, with 17 bases left in between. The CDR3 totals 15 residues. Here the CDR3 reads CAISPTRENFNEQFF. CDR3 coding DNA: TGTGCCATCAGTCCCACTAGGGAGAACTTCAATGAGCAGTTCTTC.

The chain couples TRBV27 to TRBJ1-1; no clear D. The germline CDR1 and CDR2 sequences are MNHEY and SMNVEV (reference sequence). The CDR3 is 13 residues long. V was cut by 2 bases and J by 3 bases, with 7 bases left in between. CDR3 DNA sequence: TGTGCCAGCAGTTTAGGACTATACACTGAAGCTTTCTTT. Residues: CASSLGLYTEAFF.

The CDR3 sequence is CAWIVGPPYEQYF. The CDR3 nucleotides are TGTGCCTGGATCGTGGGCCCTCCCTACGAGCAGTACTTC. This chain uses TRBV30 with TRBJ2-7; D is unresolved. CDR1 GTSNPN and CDR2 SVGIG come from the germline V gene (reference sequence). The CDR3 loop spans 13 amino acids. V lost 4 bases, J lost 2 bases, and 12 bases lay in between.

The chain uses TRBV19 and TRBJ1-2; D is undetermined. V gave up 4 bases and J gave up 8 bases, with 14 bases separating them. Per germline, CDR1 LNHDA and CDR2 SQIVND (reference sequence). This CDR3 contains 13 residues. Written as DNA, the CDR3 is TGTGCCAGTAGTAACCAGCTTGACCGGGGCTACACCTTC. Translated, it gives CASSNQLDRGYTF.

The table lists this clone with many counts. J is TRBJ2-1 and V is TRBV7-9; TRBD2 agrees at 9 bases. Germline loops: CDR1 SEHNR, CDR2 FQNEAQ (reference sequence). V lost 5 bases, J lost 8 bases, and 13 bases stayed unmatched. This CDR3 contains 16 residues. The DNA for the CDR3 is TGTGCCAGCAGCCCAAGCGGCGGGAGGGCCATCCATGAGCAGTTCTTC. This codes for CASSPSGGRAIHEQFF.

The table lists this clone with many counts. This chain links TRBV10-1 with TRBJ2-7, with 9 bases lining up with TRBD1. This CDR3 spans 13 amino acids. The germline gives CDR1 WNHNN, CDR2 SYGVQD (reference sequence). Trimming at V came to 10 bases and at J to 5 bases, leaving 9 bases not matched to a gene. The CDR3 reads CANKGQGRNEQYF. The CDR3 DNA is TGCGCCAACAAGGGACAGGGCAGAAACGAGCAGTACTTC.

The gene calls are TRBV10-3 and TRBJ1-2; D uncertain. Germline V gene sequence: CDR1 ENHRY, CDR2 SYGVKD. The CDR3 is made up of 11 amino acids. With 4 bases removed from V and 4 bases from J, the gap between germline ends came to 4 bases. The CDR3 sequence is CAISGGYGYTF. Here the CDR3 DNA reads TGTGCCATCAGTGGGGGCTATGGCTACACCTTC.

This clone appeared once. The chain is built from TRBV10-2 and TRBJ2-5; a possible D gene is TRBD2 (6 bases). The CDR3 is 13 residues long. Trimming cost V 7 bases and J 4 bases, with 13 bases left between them. Germline V gene data show CDR1 as WSHSY and CDR2 as SAAADI. CDR3 in amino acids: CASTLGSGETQYF. The CDR3 region has the DNA TGCGCCAGCACCCTCGGTAGCGGAGAGACCCAGTACTTC.

The chain has TRBV11-3 and TRBJ2-3; 9 positions match TRBD1. This CDR3 has 16 residues. Germline CDR1 and CDR2: SGHNT and YENEEA. Germline trimming cut 4 bases from V and 3 bases from J; bases unmatched to any gene: 8. The CDR3 sequence is CASSSPGQGGTDTQYF. The DNA of the CDR3 is TGTGCCAGCAGCTCCCCGGGACAGGGTGGGACAGATACGCAGTATTTT.

This clone was picked up one time. V and J are TRBV2 and TRBJ2-1; TRBD1 might be the D (6 bases). The CDR3 has 14 residues. Germline CDR1 reads SNHLY; CDR2 reads FYNNEI. Trimming took off 3 bases at V and 12 bases at J, with 18 bases between the two ends. In DNA form, the CDR3 reads TGTGCCAGCAGTGAGTACCCAGGGGCAGACGGGCAGTTCTTC. The encoded protein is CASSEYPGADGQFF.

This clone was observed once. The rearrangement joins TRBV2 to TRBJ2-4, with 15 bases matching TRBD2. J gave up 7 bases and V 6 bases, and 13 bases lay outside the gene matches. The CDR3 extends over 18 amino acids. CDR1 is SNHLY and CDR2 is FYNNEI in the germline V gene. The CDR3 DNA follows: TGTGCCAGCAGCAATGGACTAGCGGGAGGGGGTTCCAGGAACATTCAGTACTTC. Protein product: CASSNGLAGGGSRNIQYF.

The rearrangement joins TRBV5-1 to TRBJ2-5; D uncertain. Trimming took 2 bases from V and 5 from J, leaving 7 bases between them. Germline CDR1 is SGHRS and CDR2 is YFSETQ. The CDR3 runs 12 residues. CDR3 sequence (DNA): TGCGCCAGCAGCTTCCTGGGGGAGACCCAGTACTTC. It specifies CASSFLGETQYF.

The chain is built from TRBV21-1 and TRBJ2-6; the DNA was not used to check the table's D call, TRBD2. TRBV21-1 counts as a pseudogene. CDR3 size: 15 residues. The chain's CDR3 is CASSKERGSTTFLTF. The CDR3 nucleotides are TGTGCCAGCAGCAAAGAGAGAGGATCCACTACTTTCCTGACTTTC.

The rearrangement joins TRBV27 to TRBJ1-5; a possible D gene is TRBD1 (5 bases). CDR1 and CDR2 from the germline V gene are MNHEY and SMNVEV (reference sequence). Trimming left V 5 bases short and J 5 bases short, with 10 bases between. The CDR3 is made up of 13 amino acids. For the CDR3, the DNA is TGTGCCAGCAGTAAAGGGGATTATCAGCCCCAGCATTTT. This encodes CASSKGDYQPQHF.

In this sample, this clone turned up once. The chain recombines TRBV5-8 with TRBJ1-5, with a weak D call TRBD1 (6 bases). The V gene lost 4 bases and the J gene lost 5 bases, with 13 bases spanning the gap. CDR1 is SGHTS and CDR2 is YDEGEE in the germline V gene. The CDR3 length is 14 residues. The chain's CDR3 is CASSGVGQYQPQHF. DNA for the CDR3: TGTGCCAGCAGCGGGGTTGGACAGTATCAGCCCCAGCATTTT.

The V and J genes are TRBV28 and TRBJ1-5, with 8 bases aligning to TRBD1. The CDR3 length is 17 residues. Per the germline V gene, CDR1 is MDHEN and CDR2 is SYDVKM. Trimming took 1 base from V and 3 from J; bases not matched to a gene: 8. The chain's CDR3 is CASSLSFRGLSNQPQHF. The CDR3 DNA sequence: TGTGCCAGCAGTTTATCGTTCAGGGGGCTATCCAATCAGCCCCAGCATTTT.

This clone was observed a few times. The CDR3 nucleotides are TGTGCCAGCAGTGCCTACGGGGGAAGGCAAGAGACCCAGTACTTC. This translates into CASSAYGGRQETQYF. V is TRBV6-4 and J is TRBJ2-5; perhaps TRBD2 as D (6 bases). CDR1 is MRHNA and CDR2 is SNTAGT in the germline V gene. This CDR3 contains 15 residues. V lost 4 bases to trimming and J lost 2 bases, with 14 bases between them.

The chain links TRBV14 to TRBJ2-1; D is tentatively TRBD1 or TRBD2 (5 bases each). CDR1 and CDR2 (germline): SGHDN, FVKESK. V lost 2 bases, J lost 6 bases, and 11 bases lay in between. CDR3 length: 14 amino acids. CDR3 loop: CASSQFGGFNEQFF. The DNA for the CDR3 is TGTGCCAGCAGCCAATTTGGGGGATTCAATGAGCAGTTCTTC.

The rearrangement joins TRBV9 to TRBJ2-5, with D hard to call. This CDR3 is 14 amino acids long. Germline V gene data show CDR1 as SGDLS and CDR2 as YYNGEE. V lost 3 bases, J lost 5 bases, and 14 bases lay in between. CDR3 protein: CASSEGPNGETQYF. DNA for the CDR3: TGTGCCAGCAGCGAAGGACCCAACGGGGAGACCCAGTACTTC.

In regard to this clone: Other nucleotide sequences in the sample specify the same CDR3. The CDR3 is CASSLQGNEKLFF. For the CDR3, the DNA is TGTGCCAGCAGTCTGCAGGGTAATGAAAAACTGTTTTTT. This chain joins TRBV6-1 and TRBJ1-4, with D perhaps TRBD1 (5 bases). The CDR3 length is 13 residues. Between the trimmed V and J ends, which lost 5 bases and 4 bases, there was a span of 8 bases. Germline CDR1 and CDR2: MNHNS and SASEGT.

The rearrangement joins TRBV5-1 to TRBJ2-7, with D uncertain. The length of the CDR3 is 13 residues. V shed 4 bases and J shed 2 bases, with 10 bases lying between them. CDR1 and CDR2 from the germline V gene are SGHRS and YFSETQ. For the CDR3, the DNA is TGCGCCAGCAGCCGGACGGCAACCTACGAGCAGTACTTC. It encodes CASSRTATYEQYF. The entire variable domain, with the rest obtained from reference TRBV5-1 and TRBJ2-7, is as follows: KAGVTQTPRYLIKTRGQQVTLSCSPISGHRSVSWYQQTPGQGLQFLFEYFSETQRNKGNFPGRFSGRQFSNSRSEMNVSTLELGDSALYLCASSRTATYEQYFGPGTRLTVT.

A word on this clone: This sequence may be a read error, since a much larger clone differs from it by one base. Additional DNA sequences in this sample encode the identical CDR3. For the CDR3, the DNA is TGTGCCAGCAGCTTAGACAGGGATCAGCCCCAGCATTTT. It codes for CASSLDRDQPQHF. J is TRBJ1-5 and V is TRBV7-3, with 7 bases lining up with TRBD1. The V segment lost 2 bases and the J segment 5 bases; nucleotides outside the gene matches: 0. From germline, CDR1 is SGHTA and CDR2 FQGTGA. The length of the CDR3 is 13 residues.